This record covers a single TCR beta chain. One end of the junction fails to match germline, which may point to a read error. The sample belongs to a study of blood T cell repertoires in COVID-19. Germline CDR1 is SNHLY and CDR2 is FYNNEI. CDR3 length: 12 residues. In the study's own analysis: It was from reference gene primer amplification that nucleated cell counts were estimated. Sequencing used immunoSEQ multiplex PCR; TCRdb keeps in-frame clones, though not all of them. Clonal size and the V and J genes are those of that table, whereas D and trimming came from the DNA. This table has under 200,000 clones, around nine tenths appearing once.

The chain combines TRBV2 with TRBJ2-1; TRBD2 might be the D (7 bases). The receptor's source is a man aged 18 to 30 with active or convalescent COVID-19. Sequencing used peripheral blood. The CDR3 sequence is CASSEQGTIGIF. The CDR3 DNA reads as TGTGCCAGCAGTGAACAGGGGACTATAGGCATCTTC.